Here is one T cell receptor beta chain with its context. What it recognizes is unknown. These data are taken from a study of T cells in Graves' hyperthyroidism and ophthalmopathy. Study results and caveats: Patients with ophthalmopathy were separated from those with stable hyperthyroidism by a 13 V-J model.

Researchers amplified the TCR beta CDR3 regions from RNA transcripts. A set of HTBI primers served as the primers for a first-round RT-PCR of the TCR CDR3. TCRdb ran MiXCR on the multiplex PCR reads and lists one entry per CDR3 protein. The sample yields 640,000 or so distinct CDR3 sequences, roughly 14% seen once. The sample was blood. The sequence was collected from a woman in her thirties or forties with Graves' ophthalmopathy.

CDR3 sequence: CASSHGQGAAEAFF. The CDR3 DNA reads TGTGCCAGCAGCCACGGACAGGGGGCGGCTGAAGCTTTCTTT. J is TRBJ1-1 and V is TRBV11-1; 11 bases line up with TRBD1. The CDR3 loop spans 14 amino acids. The ends lost 5 bases at V and 6 bases at J; junction bases unmatched: 5. The germline V gene encodes CDR1 SGHAT and CDR2 FQDESV (reference sequence).